This TCR beta chain comes out of a study of shared clonotypes between healthy human individuals. On the study more broadly: Each donor contributed plates that comprised three CD4 naive, three CD4 memory, two CD8 naive and one CD8 memory.

About this clone: Its antigen is undetermined.

Only in-frame clones appear in the TCRdb table, and some are missing; sequencing was by immunoSEQ multiplex PCR. The sample has about 320,000 clones, roughly 87% seen once. This CDR3 spans 18 amino acids. V was pared by 5 bases and J by 7 bases, with 30 bases between. The germline V gene encodes CDR1 ENHRY and CDR2 SYGVKD. CD45RO+ cells joined CCR7-negative CD45RA+ TemRA cells to form CD8 memory. Study conclusions and caveats: Among non-shared clonotypes, generation probabilities were lower than among those shared by all four donors. Researchers found naive subsets generally carried larger estimated richness than memory subsets.

The chain recombines TRBV10-3 with TRBJ2-7; possible D gene TRBD1, 6 bases. The sample comprised memory CD8+ T cells sorted from blood. Subset given: CD45RO+ cells pooled with CCR7-negative TemRA cells. The TCR sequence derives from a young man in good health. The DNA of the CDR3 is TGTGCCATCAGTCCGAGTGAGTCGGATCACAGGGAGAGAGGGGAGCAGTACTTC. It encodes CAISPSESDHRERGEQYF.